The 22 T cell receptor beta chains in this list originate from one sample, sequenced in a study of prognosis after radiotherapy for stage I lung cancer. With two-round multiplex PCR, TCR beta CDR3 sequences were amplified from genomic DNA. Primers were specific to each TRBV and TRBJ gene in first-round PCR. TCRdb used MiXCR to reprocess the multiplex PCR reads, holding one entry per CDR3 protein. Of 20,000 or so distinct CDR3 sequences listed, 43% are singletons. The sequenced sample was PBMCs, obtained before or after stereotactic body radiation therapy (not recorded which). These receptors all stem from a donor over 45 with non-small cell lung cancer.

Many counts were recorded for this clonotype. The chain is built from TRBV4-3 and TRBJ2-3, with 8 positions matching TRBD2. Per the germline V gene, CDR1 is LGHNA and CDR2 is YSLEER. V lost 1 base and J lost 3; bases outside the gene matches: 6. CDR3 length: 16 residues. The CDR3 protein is CASSQGVAGYTDTQYF. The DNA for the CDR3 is TGCGCCAGCAGCCAAGGGGTAGCGGGGTATACAGATACGCAGTATTTT.

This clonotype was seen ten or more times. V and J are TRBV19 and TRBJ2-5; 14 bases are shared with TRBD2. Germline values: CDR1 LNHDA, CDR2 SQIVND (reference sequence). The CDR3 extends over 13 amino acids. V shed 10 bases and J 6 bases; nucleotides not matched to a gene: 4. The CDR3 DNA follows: TGTGCCACCGGGACTAGCGGGAGACAGACCCAGTACTTC. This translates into CATGTSGRQTQYF.

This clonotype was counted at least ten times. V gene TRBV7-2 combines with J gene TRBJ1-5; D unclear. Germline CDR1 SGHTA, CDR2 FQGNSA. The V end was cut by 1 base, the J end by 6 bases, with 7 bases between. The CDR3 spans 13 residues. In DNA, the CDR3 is TGTGCCAGCAGCTTAGGGCCGGGTCAGCCCCAGCATTTT. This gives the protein CASSLGPGQPQHF.

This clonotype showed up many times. This chain's CDR3 is CASSQDVRLAGGETQYF. CDR3 coding DNA: TGCGCCAGCAGCCAAGACGTCCGGCTAGCGGGGGGCGAGACCCAGTACTTC. The rearrangement uses TRBV4-3 and TRBJ2-5; 11 bases match TRBD2. Germline CDR1 and CDR2: LGHNA and YSLEER. The CDR3 has 17 residues. V shed 0 bases, J shed 5 bases, and the junction held 8 bases outside the gene matches.

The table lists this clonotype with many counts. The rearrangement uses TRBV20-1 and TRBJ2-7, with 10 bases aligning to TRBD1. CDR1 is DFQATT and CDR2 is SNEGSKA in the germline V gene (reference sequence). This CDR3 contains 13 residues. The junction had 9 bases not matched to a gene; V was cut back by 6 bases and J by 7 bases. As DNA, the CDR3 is TGCAGTGCCACGGACAGGGGGGGCCTAGAGCAGTACTTC. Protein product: CSATDRGGLEQYF.

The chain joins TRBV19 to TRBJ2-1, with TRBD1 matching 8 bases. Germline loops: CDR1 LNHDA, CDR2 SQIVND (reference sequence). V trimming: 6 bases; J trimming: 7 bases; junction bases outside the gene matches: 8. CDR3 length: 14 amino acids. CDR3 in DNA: TGTGCCAGTAGAGGGACAGGAGGTAGTAATGAGCAGTTCTTC. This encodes CASRGTGGSNEQFF.

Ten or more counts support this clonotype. CDR3 residues: CASSAEGRKYEQYF. The CDR3 DNA sequence: TGTGCCAGTAGCGCCGAGGGCAGGAAGTACGAGCAGTACTTC. This rearrangement joins TRBV19 to TRBJ2-7; TRBD2 is a possible D gene (5 bases). Germline V gene data show CDR1 as LNHDA and CDR2 as SQIVND (reference sequence). Trimming pared 6 bases from V and 4 bases from J, leaving 16 bases between. This CDR3 is 14 amino acids long.

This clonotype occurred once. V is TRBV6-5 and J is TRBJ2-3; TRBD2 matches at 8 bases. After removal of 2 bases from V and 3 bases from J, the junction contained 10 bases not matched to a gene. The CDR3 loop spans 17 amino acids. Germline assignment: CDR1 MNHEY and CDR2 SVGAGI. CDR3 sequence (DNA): TGTGCCAGCAGTTACACGTTTCTATCGGGAGGGACAGATACGCAGTATTTT. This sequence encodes CASSYTFLSGGTDTQYF.

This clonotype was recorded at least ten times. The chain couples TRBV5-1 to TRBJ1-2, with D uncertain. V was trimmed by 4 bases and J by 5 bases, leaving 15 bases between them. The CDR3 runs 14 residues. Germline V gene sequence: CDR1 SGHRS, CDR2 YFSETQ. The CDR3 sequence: CASSPTQVQYGYTF. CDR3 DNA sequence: TGCGCCAGCAGCCCCACGCAGGTGCAATATGGCTACACCTTC.

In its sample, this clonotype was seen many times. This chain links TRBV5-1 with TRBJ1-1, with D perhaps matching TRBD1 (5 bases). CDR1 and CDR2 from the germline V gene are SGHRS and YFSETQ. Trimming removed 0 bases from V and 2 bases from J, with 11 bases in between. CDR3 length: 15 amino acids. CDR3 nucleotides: TGCGCCAGCAGCTTGGGGATGGGGCCTAACACTGAAGCTTTCTTT. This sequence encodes CASSLGMGPNTEAFF.

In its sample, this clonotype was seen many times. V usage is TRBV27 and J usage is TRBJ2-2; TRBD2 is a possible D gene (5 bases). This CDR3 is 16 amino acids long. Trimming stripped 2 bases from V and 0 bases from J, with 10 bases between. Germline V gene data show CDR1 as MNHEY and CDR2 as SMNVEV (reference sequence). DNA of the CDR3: TGTGCCAGCAGTTTAATCGCGGGCGCGAACACCGGGGAGCTGTTTTTT. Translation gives CASSLIAGANTGELFF.

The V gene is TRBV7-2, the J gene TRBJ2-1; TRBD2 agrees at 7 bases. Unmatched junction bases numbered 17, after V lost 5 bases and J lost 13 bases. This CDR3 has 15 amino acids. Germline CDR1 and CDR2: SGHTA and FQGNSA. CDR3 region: CASSPLTSAGRDQFF. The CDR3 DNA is TGTGCCAGCAGCCCCTTGACTTCAGCGGGAAGGGATCAGTTCTTC.

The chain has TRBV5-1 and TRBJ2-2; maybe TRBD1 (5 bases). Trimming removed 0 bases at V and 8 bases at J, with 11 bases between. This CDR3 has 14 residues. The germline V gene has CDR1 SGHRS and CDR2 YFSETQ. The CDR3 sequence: CASSLVTGRGELFF. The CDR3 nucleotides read TGCGCCAGCAGCTTGGTCACAGGCCGGGGGGAGCTGTTTTTT.

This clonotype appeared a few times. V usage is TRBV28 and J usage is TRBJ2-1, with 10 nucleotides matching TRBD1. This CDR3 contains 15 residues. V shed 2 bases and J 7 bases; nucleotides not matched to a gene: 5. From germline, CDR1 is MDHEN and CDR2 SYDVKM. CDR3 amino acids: CASSLMGQGINEQFF. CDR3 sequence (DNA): TGTGCCAGCAGTTTAATGGGACAGGGGATTAATGAGCAGTTCTTC.

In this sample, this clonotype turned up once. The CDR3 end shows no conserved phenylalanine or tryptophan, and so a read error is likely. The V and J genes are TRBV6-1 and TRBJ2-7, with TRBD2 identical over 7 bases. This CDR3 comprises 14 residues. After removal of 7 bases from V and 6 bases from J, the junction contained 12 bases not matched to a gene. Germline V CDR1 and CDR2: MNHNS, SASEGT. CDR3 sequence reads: CASNHRRETSEQYL. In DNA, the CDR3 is TGTGCCAGCAACCATCGGCGGGAGACTAGCGAGCAGTACCTC.

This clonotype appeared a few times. The CDR3 sequence is CASRRQGGFRYF. The DNA of the CDR3 is TGTGCCAGCCGCCGCCAAGGGGGATTTCGGTACTTC. The genes are TRBV2 and TRBJ2-7, with D perhaps matching TRBD1 (6 bases). Trimming stripped 8 bases from V and 12 bases from J, with 20 bases between. This CDR3 is 12 amino acids long. CDR1 is SNHLY, CDR2 FYNNEI, per germline. Full variable domain (outside the CDR3, taken from reference TRBV2 and TRBJ2-7): EPEVTQTPSHQVTQMGQEVILRCVPISNHLYFYWYRQILGQKVEFLVSFYNNEISEKSEIFDDQFSVERPDGSNFTLKIRSTKLEDSAMYFCASRRQGGFRYFGPGTRLTVT.

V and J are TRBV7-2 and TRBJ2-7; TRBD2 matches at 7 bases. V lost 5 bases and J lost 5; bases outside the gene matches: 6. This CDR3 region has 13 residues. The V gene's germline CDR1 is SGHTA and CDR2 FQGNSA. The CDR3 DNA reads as TGTGCCAGCAGCCCGGGGAGGGCCCACGAGCAGTACTTC. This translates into CASSPGRAHEQYF. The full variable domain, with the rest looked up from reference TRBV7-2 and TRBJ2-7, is GAGVSQSPSNKVTEKGKDVELRCDPISGHTALYWYRQSLGQGLEFLIYFQGNSAPDKSGLPSDRFSAERTGGSVSTLTIQRTQQEDSAVYLCASSPGRAHEQYFGPGTRLTVT.

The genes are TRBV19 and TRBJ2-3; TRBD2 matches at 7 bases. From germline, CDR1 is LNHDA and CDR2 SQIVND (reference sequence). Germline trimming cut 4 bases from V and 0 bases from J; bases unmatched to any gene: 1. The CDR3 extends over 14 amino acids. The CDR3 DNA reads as TGTGCCAGTAGTACTAGCGGAAGCACAGATACGCAGTATTTT. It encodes CASSTSGSTDTQYF.

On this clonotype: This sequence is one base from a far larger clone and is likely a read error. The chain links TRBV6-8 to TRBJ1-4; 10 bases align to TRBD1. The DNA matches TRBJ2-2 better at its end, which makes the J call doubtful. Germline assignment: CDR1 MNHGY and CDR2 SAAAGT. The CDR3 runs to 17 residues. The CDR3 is CACSTVGQGSYTGELFF. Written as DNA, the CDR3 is TGTGCCTGCAGCACGGTGGGACAGGGGTCGTATACCGGGGAGCTGTTTTTT.

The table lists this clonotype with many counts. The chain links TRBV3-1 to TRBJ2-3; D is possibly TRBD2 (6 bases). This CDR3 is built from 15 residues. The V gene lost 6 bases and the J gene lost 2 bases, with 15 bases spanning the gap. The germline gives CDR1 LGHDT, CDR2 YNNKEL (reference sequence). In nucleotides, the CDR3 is TGTGCCAGCAGAGACCGGGACTCATACACAGATACGCAGTATTTT. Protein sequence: CASRDRDSYTDTQYF.

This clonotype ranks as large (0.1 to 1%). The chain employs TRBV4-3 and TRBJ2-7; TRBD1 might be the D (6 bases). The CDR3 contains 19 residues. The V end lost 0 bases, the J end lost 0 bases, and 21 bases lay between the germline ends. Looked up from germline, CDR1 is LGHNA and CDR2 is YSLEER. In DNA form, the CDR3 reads TGCGCCAGCAGCCAAGATGAAGGGTTTTCCCGGGACAACTCCTACGAGCAGTACTTC. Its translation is CASSQDEGFSRDNSYEQYF.

CDR3 residues: CASSLDGWPGGSYNEQFF. CDR3 bases: TGTGCCAGCAGCCTAGATGGGTGGCCGGGAGGGAGCTACAATGAGCAGTTCTTC. The V call is TRBV28, the J call TRBJ2-1, with TRBD2 matching 8 bases. The CDR3 runs 18 residues. After removal of 6 bases from V and 3 bases from J, the junction contained 16 bases not matched to a gene. The germline CDR1 and CDR2 sequences are MDHEN and SYDVKM.